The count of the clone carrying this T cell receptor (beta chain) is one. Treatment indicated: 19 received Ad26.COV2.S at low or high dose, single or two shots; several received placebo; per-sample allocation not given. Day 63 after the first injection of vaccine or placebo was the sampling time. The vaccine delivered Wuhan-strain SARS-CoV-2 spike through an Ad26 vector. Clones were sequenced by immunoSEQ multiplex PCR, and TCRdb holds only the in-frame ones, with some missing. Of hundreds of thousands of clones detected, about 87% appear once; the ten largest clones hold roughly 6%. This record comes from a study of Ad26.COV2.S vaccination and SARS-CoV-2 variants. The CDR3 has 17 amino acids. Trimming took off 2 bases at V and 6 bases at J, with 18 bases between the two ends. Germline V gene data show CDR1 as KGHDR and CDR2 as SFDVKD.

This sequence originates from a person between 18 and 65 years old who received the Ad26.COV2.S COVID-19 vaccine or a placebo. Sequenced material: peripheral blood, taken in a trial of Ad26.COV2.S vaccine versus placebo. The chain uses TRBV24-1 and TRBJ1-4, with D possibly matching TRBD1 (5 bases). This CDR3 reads CATSDCGTPYIYEKLFF. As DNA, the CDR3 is TGTGCCACCAGTGATTGCGGGACCCCATACATATATGAAAAACTGTTTTTT.